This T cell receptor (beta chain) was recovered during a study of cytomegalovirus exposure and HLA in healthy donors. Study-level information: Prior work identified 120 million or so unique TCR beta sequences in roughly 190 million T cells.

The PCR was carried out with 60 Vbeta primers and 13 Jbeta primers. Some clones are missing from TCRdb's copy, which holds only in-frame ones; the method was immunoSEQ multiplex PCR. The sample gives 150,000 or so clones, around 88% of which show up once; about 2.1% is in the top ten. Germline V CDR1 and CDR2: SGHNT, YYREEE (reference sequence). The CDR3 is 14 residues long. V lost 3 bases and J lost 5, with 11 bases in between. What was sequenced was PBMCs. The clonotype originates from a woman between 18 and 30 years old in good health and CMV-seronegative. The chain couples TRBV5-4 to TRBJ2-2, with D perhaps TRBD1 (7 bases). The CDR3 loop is CASSYPGGTGELFF. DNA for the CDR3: TGTGCCAGCAGCTACCCAGGGGGGACCGGGGAGCTGTTTTTT. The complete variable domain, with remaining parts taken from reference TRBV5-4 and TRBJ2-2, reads ETGVTQSPTHLIKTRGQQVTLRCSSQSGHNTVSWYQQALGQGPQFIFQYYREEENGRGNFPPRFSGLQFPNYSSELNVNALELDDSALYLCASSYPGGTGELFFGEGSRLTVL.